The clone carrying this T cell receptor beta chain has just a few counts. Its specificity is unknown. V gave up 7 bases and J gave up 7 bases, with 17 bases separating them. The CDR3 runs 14 residues. The V gene's germline CDR1 is LNHDA and CDR2 SQIVND (reference sequence). The sample belongs to a study of shared clonotypes between healthy human individuals. Study as a whole: Aged 18 to 49, the donors were a couple of women and a few men. Study-wide points: Approximately 4.6% of naive CD4 clonotypes were common to four donors.

Assay: immunoSEQ multiplex PCR; the TCRdb copy retains only in-frame clones and omits some. This sample yields hundreds of thousands of clones, of which 73% are seen a single time; around 2% belongs to the top ten. Sequencing was done on a sample of memory CD4+ T cells sorted from blood. The subset was: CD45RA-negative fraction. This sequence originates from a woman aged 30 to 39 in good health. V is TRBV19 and J is TRBJ2-1; a weak D match, TRBD2 (5 bases). The CDR3 reads CASTVVAGQNEQFF. CDR3 DNA sequence: TGTGCCAGTACCGTCGTTGCGGGTCAAAATGAGCAGTTCTTC.